Detailed here is one T cell receptor (beta chain). Antigen specificity is unknown. CDR1 and CDR2 from the germline V gene are MNHNS and SASEGT. V lost 3 bases and J 9 bases, leaving 9 bases between the germline ends. The CDR3 consists of 13 residues. This record comes from a study of CD4 T cells in relation to SARS-CoV-2 and coronaviruses. Points from the study as a whole: Crossreactive clones expanded significantly less to SARS-CoV-2 than monoreactive clones.

CD4+ T cells from unexposed donors were obtained before the COVID-19 pandemic (2011-2018). CD4+ T cells were isolated from the cells after about ten days of culture. The protocol was immunoSEQ multiplex PCR, while the TCRdb copy is restricted to in-frame clones and leaves out a portion. The sample lists about 25,000 clones; over 65% were seen once. The clonotype comes from a human donor in good health. Specimen: CD4+ T cells from PBMCs, cultured in vitro. The rearrangement uses TRBV6-1 and TRBJ1-6; a possible D gene is TRBD1 (5 bases). The CDR3: CASSEGPGSPLHF. The CDR3, as DNA: TGTGCCAGCAGTGAGGGACCCGGTTCACCCCTCCACTTT.